The 21 T cell receptor beta chains below all came from one sample that was sequenced in a study of CD8 T cells in Susac syndrome (dated by TCRdb to the late 2010s). Library method: the immunoSEQ multiplex PCR assay. RNA was extracted using the RNeasy kit, and roughly 0.45 to 1 ug of the RNA was reverse transcribed with random hexamers. In-frame beta chains were kept once TCRdb had trimmed the public reads at Q25 with fastp and called clones with MiXCR. All rows with the same CDR3 protein become a single entry with the most common DNA and genes. The table for this sample lists 150,000 to 190,000 distinct CDR3 sequences; about 95% of them were counted only once. The ten largest clones take up 0.15% of the sample. Sequencing was carried out using CD8+ T cells from PBMCs. The receptors originated from a human donor with multiple sclerosis.

V is TRBV13 and J is TRBJ2-7; tentative D call: TRBD1 (5 bases). CDR3 length: 14 residues. The ends were cut back, 0 bases at V and 4 bases at J, with 10 bases in the middle. Germline CDR1 PRHDT, CDR2 FYEKMQ (reference sequence). In nucleotides, the CDR3 is TGTGCCAGCAGCTTAGGCCTCAGGGATTACGAGCAGTACGTC. Encoded protein: CASSLGLRDYEQYV.

This rearrangement joins TRBV29-1 to TRBJ2-5; D is perhaps TRBD1 or TRBD2 (5 bases each). The length of the CDR3 is 13 residues. Trimming stripped 1 base from V and 3 bases from J, with 9 bases between. Looked up from germline, CDR1 is SQVTM and CDR2 is ANQGSEA. The CDR3 spells CSVEGGDEETQYF. The CDR3, as DNA: TGCAGCGTTGAAGGTGGGGACGAAGAGACCCAGTACTTC.

V is TRBV7-9 and J is TRBJ2-3; D may be TRBD1 (6 bases). V gave up 5 bases and J gave up 0 bases, with 12 bases separating them. Germline V CDR1 and CDR2: SEHNR, FQNEAQ (reference sequence). The CDR3 has 15 residues. Here the CDR3 DNA reads TGTGCCAGCAGCCGAGGGGGTACTAGCACAGATACGCAGTATTTT. The encoded protein is CASSRGGTSTDTQYF.

CDR3 nucleotide sequence: TGCAGTGCTTGTGAAACGGACCGGGCTGAAGCTTTCTTT. Its protein product is CSACETDRAEAFF. V usage is TRBV20-1 and J usage is TRBJ1-1; D call uncertain. V shed 5 bases and J shed 6 bases, with 16 bases lying between them. Germline CDR1 reads DFQATT; CDR2 reads SNEGSKA (reference sequence). This CDR3 has 13 amino acids.

This chain uses TRBV3-1 with TRBJ2-3; D remains ambiguous. Germline CDR1 and CDR2: LGHDT and YNNKEL (reference sequence). Trimming removed 1 base at V and 2 bases at J, with 4 bases between. The CDR3 totals 13 residues. The CDR3 DNA reads TGTGCCAGCAGCCAAGCCTTCACAGATACGCAGTATTTT. The encoded protein is CASSQAFTDTQYF.

This clonotype was seen only once. The chain carries TRBV7-9 and TRBJ2-2; D is perhaps TRBD1 or TRBD2 (5 bases each). The V end was cut by 6 bases, the J end by 3 bases, with 14 bases between. From germline, CDR1 is SEHNR and CDR2 FQNEAQ (reference sequence). The CDR3 has 15 residues. The CDR3 DNA sequence: TGTGCCAGCAGGTCTAACAGGCGGGACACCGGGGAGCTGTTTTTT. Its translation is CASRSNRRDTGELFF.

V usage is TRBV6-5 and J usage is TRBJ2-7; TRBD1 matches 7 bases. J lost 0 bases, V lost 6 bases, and 5 bases had no gene match. From germline, CDR1 is MNHEY and CDR2 SVGAGI. This CDR3 contains 14 residues. The chain's CDR3 is CASSIGQASYEQYF. The DNA for the CDR3 is TGTGCCAGCAGCATCGGACAGGCCTCCTACGAGCAGTACTTC.

The chain employs TRBV15 and TRBJ2-5, with TRBD1 matching 10 bases. The J segment lost 7 bases and the V segment lost 5 bases, leaving 13 bases of the junction unmatched. The germline gives CDR1 LNHNV, CDR2 YYDKDF (reference sequence). The CDR3 totals 16 residues. DNA for the CDR3: TGTGCCACCAGCGACCGGGACAGGGGAGCCTGGGGGACCCAGTACTTC. Translating it yields CATSDRDRGAWGTQYF.

The rearrangement uses TRBV5-4 and TRBJ2-5; D uncertain. The CDR3 spans 13 residues. The V gene lost 0 bases and the J gene lost 3 bases, with 6 bases spanning the gap. CDR1 is SGHNT, CDR2 YYREEE, per germline (reference sequence). The CDR3 DNA reads as TGTGCCAGCAGCTTGGGGCAGGAAGAGACCCAGTACTTC. It translates to CASSLGQEETQYF.

The chain joins TRBV18 to TRBJ1-1; 8 bases agree with TRBD1. V lost 5 bases to trimming and J lost 5 bases; unmatched junction nucleotides: 10. The CDR3 has 15 residues. Germline-derived CDR1 and CDR2 are KGHSH and LQKENI. CDR3 in amino acids: CASSTAWGTGTEAFF. The CDR3 DNA reads as TGTGCCAGCTCAACGGCTTGGGGGACAGGTACTGAAGCTTTCTTT.

This rearrangement joins TRBV19 to TRBJ2-1; no clear D gene. This CDR3 has 11 amino acids. V lost 7 bases and J lost 12, with 13 bases in between. Germline values: CDR1 LNHDA, CDR2 SQIVND (reference sequence). Written as DNA, the CDR3 is TGTGCCAGTAATACCCGTGGGGTGCAGTTCTTC. Translated: CASNTRGVQFF.

This chain uses TRBV29-1 with TRBJ2-7; no definite D call. The germline V gene has CDR1 SQVTM and CDR2 ANQGSEA. V gave up 4 bases and J gave up 6 bases, with 10 bases separating them. The length of the CDR3 is 11 residues. This chain's CDR3 is CSVVRLGEQYF. The CDR3 bases are TGCAGCGTTGTAAGACTTGGCGAGCAGTACTTC.

The V gene is TRBV29-1, the J gene TRBJ2-7; no firm D call. Germline V gene data show CDR1 as SQVTM and CDR2 as ANQGSEA. This CDR3 spans 12 amino acids. Trimming took off 6 bases at V and 3 bases at J, with 12 bases between the two ends. The CDR3: CSVDIGIYEQYV. CDR3 nucleotide sequence: TGCAGCGTCGACATAGGAATCTACGAGCAGTACGTC.

The chain employs TRBV24-1 and TRBJ2-7; D gene uncertain. The CDR3 sequence is 10 residues long. V was cut by 9 bases and J by 7 bases, with 9 bases left in between. Per germline, CDR1 KGHDR and CDR2 SFDVKD. CDR3 nucleotide sequence: TGTGCCACCCTTGCGGAGGAGCAGTACTTC. Translated, it gives CATLAEEQYF.

This chain connects TRBV19 to TRBJ1-1; a weak D match, TRBD1 (5 bases). The CDR3 extends over 12 amino acids. Deletions cut 5 bases from V and 11 bases from J, with 15 bases between. Germline V gene data show CDR1 as LNHDA and CDR2 as SQIVND (reference sequence). The CDR3 nucleotides read TGTGCCAGTAGTCCAGGGACGTCGGGGGCTTTCTTT. This sequence encodes CASSPGTSGAFF.

V usage is TRBV12-3 or TRBV12-4 and J usage is TRBJ2-7, with D hard to call. This CDR3 is 14 amino acids long. V was pared by 1 base and J by 3 bases, with 10 bases between. This CDR3 is CASSLGSAYYEQYF. The CDR3 region has the DNA TGTGCCAGCAGTTTAGGCTCGGCCTACTACGAGCAGTACTTC.

The J gene is TRBJ2-1, the V gene TRBV20-1; 9 nucleotides match TRBD2. Germline trimming cut 3 bases from V and 0 bases from J; bases unmatched to any gene: 15. CDR3 length equals 19 residues. The V gene's germline CDR1 is DFQATT and CDR2 SNEGSKA (reference sequence). The CDR3 bases are TGCAGTGCTAGGGCCGGACGCGGGGGGGCGGATGTCTCCTACAATGAGCAGTTCTTC. This translates into CSARAGRGGADVSYNEQFF.

The chain links TRBV13 to TRBJ2-4; D is undetermined. V gave up 4 bases and J gave up 8 bases, with 18 bases separating them. Germline loops: CDR1 PRHDT, CDR2 FYEKMQ (reference sequence). This CDR3 spans 15 amino acids. The CDR3 loop is CASSSYTSDLDIQYF. The CDR3 coding sequence is TGTGCCAGCAGCTCATATACGTCGGATTTGGACATTCAGTACTTC.

This sequence joins TRBV30 and TRBJ2-1, with D possibly being TRBD1 (6 bases). The germline V gene encodes CDR1 GTSNPN and CDR2 SVGIG (reference sequence). The CDR3 has 13 residues. The V and J ends lost 1 base and 8 bases respectively, with 12 bases between them. CDR3 coding DNA: TGTGCCTGGAGTGGGGGCAAGGGGGATGAGCAGTTCTTC. Translating gives CAWSGGKGDEQFF.

The V call is TRBV10-2, the J call TRBJ2-1; 10 bases are a match to TRBD2. This CDR3 is built from 14 residues. V gave up 2 bases and J gave up 8 bases; unmatched junction bases: 3. Germline loops: CDR1 WSHSY, CDR2 SAAADI. Here the CDR3 DNA reads TGCGCCAGCAGTGAGGGACTAGCGGCAGATGAGCAGTTCTTC. It encodes CASSEGLAADEQFF.

This chain connects TRBV30 to TRBJ1-1; TRBD1 is a possible D gene (6 bases). The germline V and J ends were trimmed by 7 bases and 11 bases, with 17 bases remaining between them. Germline CDR1 reads GTSNPN; CDR2 reads SVGIG (reference sequence). The CDR3 length is 11 residues. The CDR3 DNA is TGTGCCTACCCTTACGGACAGCACGCTTTCTTT. Amino acid sequence: CAYPYGQHAFF. The full variable domain, in which reference TRBV30 and TRBJ1-1 provide the parts outside the CDR3, is SQTIHQWPATLVQPVGSPLSLECTVEGTSNPNLYWYRQAAGRGLQLLFYSVGIGQISSEVPQNLSASRPQDRQFILSSKKLLLSDSGFYLCAYPYGQHAFFGQGTRLTVV.